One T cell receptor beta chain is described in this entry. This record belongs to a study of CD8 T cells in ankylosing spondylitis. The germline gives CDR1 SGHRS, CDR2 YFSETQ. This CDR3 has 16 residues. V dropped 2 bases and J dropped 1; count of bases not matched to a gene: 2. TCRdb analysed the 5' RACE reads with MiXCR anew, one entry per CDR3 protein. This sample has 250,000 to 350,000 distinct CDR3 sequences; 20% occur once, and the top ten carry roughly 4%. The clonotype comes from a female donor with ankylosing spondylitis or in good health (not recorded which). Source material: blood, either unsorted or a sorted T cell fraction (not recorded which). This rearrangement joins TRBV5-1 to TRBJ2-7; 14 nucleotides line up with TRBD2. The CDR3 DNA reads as TGCGCCAGCAGCTTAAGACTAGCGGGAGGGTCCTACGAGCAGTACTTC. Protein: CASSLRLAGGSYEQYF.